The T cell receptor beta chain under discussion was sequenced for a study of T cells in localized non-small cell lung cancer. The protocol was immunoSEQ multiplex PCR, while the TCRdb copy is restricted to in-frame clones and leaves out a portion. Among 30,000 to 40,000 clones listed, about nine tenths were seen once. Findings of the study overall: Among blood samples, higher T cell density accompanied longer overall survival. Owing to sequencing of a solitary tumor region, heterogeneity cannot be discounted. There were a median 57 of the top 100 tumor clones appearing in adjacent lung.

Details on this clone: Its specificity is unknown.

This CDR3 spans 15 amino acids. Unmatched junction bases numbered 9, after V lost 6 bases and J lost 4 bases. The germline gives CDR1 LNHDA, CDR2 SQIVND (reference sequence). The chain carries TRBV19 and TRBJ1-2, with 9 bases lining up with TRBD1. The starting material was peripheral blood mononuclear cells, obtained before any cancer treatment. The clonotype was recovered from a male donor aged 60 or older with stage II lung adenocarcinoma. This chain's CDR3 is CASSVGDRALYGYTF. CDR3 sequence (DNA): TGTGCCAGTAGCGTGGGGGACAGGGCACTCTATGGCTACACCTTC.